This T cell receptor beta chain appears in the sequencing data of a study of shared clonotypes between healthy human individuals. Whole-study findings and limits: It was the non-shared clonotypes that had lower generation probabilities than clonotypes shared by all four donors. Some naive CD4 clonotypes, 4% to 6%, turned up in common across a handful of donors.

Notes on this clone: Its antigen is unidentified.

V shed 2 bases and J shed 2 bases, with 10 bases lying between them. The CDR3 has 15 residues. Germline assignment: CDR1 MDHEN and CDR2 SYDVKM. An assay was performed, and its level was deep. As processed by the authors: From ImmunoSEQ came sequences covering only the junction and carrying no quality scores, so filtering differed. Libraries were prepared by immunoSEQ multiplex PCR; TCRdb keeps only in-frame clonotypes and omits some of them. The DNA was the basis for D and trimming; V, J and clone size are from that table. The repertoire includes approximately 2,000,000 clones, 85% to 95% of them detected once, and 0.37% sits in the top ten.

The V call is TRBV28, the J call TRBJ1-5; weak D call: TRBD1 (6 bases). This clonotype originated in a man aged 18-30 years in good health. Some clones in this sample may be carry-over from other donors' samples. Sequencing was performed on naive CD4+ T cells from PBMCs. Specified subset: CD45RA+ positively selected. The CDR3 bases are TGTGCCAGCAGTTTACAGGGGACACGCAATCAGCCCCAGCATTTT. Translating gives CASSLQGTRNQPQHF. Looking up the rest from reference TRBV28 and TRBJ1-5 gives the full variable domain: DVKVTQSSRYLVKRTGEKVFLECVQDMDHENMFWYRQDPGLGLRLIYFSYDVKMKEKGDIPEGYSVSREKKERFSLILESASTNQTSMYLCASSLQGTRNQPQHFGDGTRLSIL.